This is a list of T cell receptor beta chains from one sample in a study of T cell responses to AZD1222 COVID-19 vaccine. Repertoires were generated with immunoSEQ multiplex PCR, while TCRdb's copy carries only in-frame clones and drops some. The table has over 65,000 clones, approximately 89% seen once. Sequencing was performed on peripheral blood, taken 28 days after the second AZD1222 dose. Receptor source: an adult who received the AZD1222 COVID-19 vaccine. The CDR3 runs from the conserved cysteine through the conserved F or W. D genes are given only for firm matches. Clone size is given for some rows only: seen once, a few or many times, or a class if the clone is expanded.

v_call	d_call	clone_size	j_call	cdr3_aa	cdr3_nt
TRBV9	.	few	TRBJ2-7	CASSVGGVTSYEQYF	TGTGCCAGCAGCGTCGGCGGGGTGACGAGCTACGAGCAGTACTTC
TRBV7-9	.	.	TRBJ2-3	CATLPALLITDTQYF	TGTGCCACCCTCCCAGCGCTCTTGATCACAGATACGCAGTATTTT
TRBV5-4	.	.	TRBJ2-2	CASSSGQNTGELFF	TGTGCCAGCAGCTCGGGCCAGAACACCGGGGAGCTGTTTTTT
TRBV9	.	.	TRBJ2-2	CASSVARDTGELFF	TGTGCCAGCAGCGTAGCCAGGGACACCGGGGAGCTGTTTTTT
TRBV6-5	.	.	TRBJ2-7	CARIPSLDSYYEQYF	TGTGCCAGAATACCCTCCCTGGACAGTTACTACGAGCAGTACTTC
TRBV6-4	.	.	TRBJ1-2	CASSDSGGGVYGYTF	TGTGCCAGCAGTGACTCGGGAGGGGGTGTTTATGGCTACACCTTC
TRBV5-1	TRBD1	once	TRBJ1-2	CASSFGQGWYGYTF	TGCGCCAGCAGCTTCGGACAGGGCTGGTATGGCTACACCTTC
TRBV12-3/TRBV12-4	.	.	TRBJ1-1	CASSFRLGTEAFF	TGTGCCAGCAGTTTCAGGTTAGGGACTGAAGCTTTCTTT
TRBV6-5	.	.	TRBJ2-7	CASSSGTDGWVEQYF	TGTGCCAGCAGTTCCGGGACGGATGGTTGGGTCGAGCAGTACTTC
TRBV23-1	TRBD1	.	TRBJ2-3	CASRTKAGTGEDTQYF	TGCGCCAGCAGGACAAAAGCCGGGACAGGGGAAGATACGCAGTATTTT
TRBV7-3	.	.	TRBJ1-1	CASSLTGYTEAFF	TGTGCCAGCAGCTTAACAGGGTACACTGAAGCTTTCTTT
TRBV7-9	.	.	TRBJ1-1	CASSLKTGATEAFF	TGTGCCAGCAGCTTAAAAACGGGGGCGACTGAAGCTTTCTTT
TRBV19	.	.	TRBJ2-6	CASSISELALSGANVLTF	TGTGCCAGTAGTATCTCGGAATTGGCACTCTCTGGGGCCAACGTCCTGACTTTC
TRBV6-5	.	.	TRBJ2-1	CASMPRQRLNEQFF	TGTGCCAGCATGCCGAGACAGCGGCTCAATGAGCAGTTCTTC
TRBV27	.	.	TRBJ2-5	CASSSWRAGEETQYF	TGTGCCAGCAGTTCCTGGCGGGCAGGGGAGGAGACCCAGTACTTC
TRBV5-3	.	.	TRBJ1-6	CARNDYRQYTSPLHF	TGTGCCAGAAACGATTACCGACAGTATACTTCACCCCTCCACTTT
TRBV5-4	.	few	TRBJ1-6	CASSLGGSLHF	TGTGCCAGCAGCTTGGGAGGTTCCCTCCACTTT
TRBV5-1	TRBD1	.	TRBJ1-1	CASSLQGESTEAFF	TGCGCCAGCAGCTTACAGGGGGAGAGCACTGAAGCTTTCTTT
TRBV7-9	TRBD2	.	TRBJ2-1	CASSSPGLASEQFF	TGTGCCAGCAGCTCTCCGGGACTAGCAAGTGAGCAGTTCTTC
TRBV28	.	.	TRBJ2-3	CASGARLSTDTQYF	TGTGCCAGCGGAGCCAGACTTAGCACAGATACGCAGTATTTT
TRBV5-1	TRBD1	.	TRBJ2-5	CASSYGTVHPQGQETQYF	TGCGCCAGCAGCTACGGGACAGTTCACCCCCAGGGTCAAGAGACCCAGTACTTC
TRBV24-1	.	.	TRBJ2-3	CATSLGRSPRRTDTQYF	TGTGCCACCAGTTTGGGCAGATCACCCAGACGCACAGATACGCAGTATTTT
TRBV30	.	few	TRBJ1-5	CAWSVGSSNQPQHF	TGTGCCTGGAGTGTCGGCAGTAGCAATCAGCCCCAGCATTTT
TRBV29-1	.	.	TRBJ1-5	CSVVYGGSGNQPQHF	TGCAGCGTTGTCTACGGGGGATCTGGCAATCAGCCCCAGCATTTT
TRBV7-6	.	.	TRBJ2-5	CASSLGGPALQETQYF	TGTGCCAGCAGCTTAGGGGGTCCCGCCTTACAAGAGACCCAGTACTTC
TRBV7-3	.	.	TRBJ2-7	CASSLSGVAYEQYF	TGTGCCAGCAGCTTATCTGGAGTTGCCTACGAGCAGTACTTC
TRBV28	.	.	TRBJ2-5	CASSLRQGFSSQYF	TGTGCCAGCAGTTTGAGGCAGGGGTTTTCGTCCCAGTACTTC
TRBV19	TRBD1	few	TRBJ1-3	CASRRDRESSGNTIYF	TGTGCCAGTAGACGCGACAGGGAATCGTCTGGAAACACCATATATTTT
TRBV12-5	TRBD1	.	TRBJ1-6	CASGLVRTGGANSPLHF	TGTGCTAGTGGTTTGGTCCGAACAGGGGGGGCTAATTCACCCCTCCACTTT
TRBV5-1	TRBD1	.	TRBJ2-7	CASSLGQGFAFHSYEQYF	TGCGCCAGCAGCTTGGGACAGGGTTTTGCATTCCACTCCTACGAGCAGTACTTC
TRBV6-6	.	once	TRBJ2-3	CASSYTSGTQYF	TGTGCCAGCAGTTACACGTCGGGTACGCAGTATTTT
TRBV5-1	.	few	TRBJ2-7	CASSSLGAEQYF	TGCGCCAGCAGCTCTTTGGGCGCCGAGCAGTACTTC
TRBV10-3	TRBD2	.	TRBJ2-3	CAISESVATSGFTDTQYF	TGTGCCATCAGTGAGTCGGTCGCAACTAGCGGATTCACAGATACGCAGTATTTT
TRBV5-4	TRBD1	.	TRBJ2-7	CASSRGQGYEQYF	TGTGCCAGCAGCCGTGGACAGGGGTACGAGCAGTACTTC
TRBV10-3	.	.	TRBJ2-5	CAISGGAGPETQYF	TGTGCCATCAGTGGTGGGGCGGGGCCCGAGACCCAGTACTTC
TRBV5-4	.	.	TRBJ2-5	CASSLLLGETQYF	TGTGCCAGCAGCCTATTACTAGGGGAGACCCAGTACTTC
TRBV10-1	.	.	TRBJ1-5	CASSPSGLNQPQHF	TGCGCCAGCAGCCCGTCGGGACTCAATCAGCCCCAGCATTTT
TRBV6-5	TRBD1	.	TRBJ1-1	CASGQGITEAFF	TGTGCCAGCGGACAGGGAATTACTGAAGCTTTCTTT
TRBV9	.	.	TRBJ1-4	CASSVAGRGTNEKLFF	TGTGCCAGCAGCGTAGCGGGCAGGGGAACTAATGAAAAACTGTTTTTT
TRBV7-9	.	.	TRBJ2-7	CASSRINYEQYF	TGTGCCAGCAGCCGCATCAACTACGAGCAGTACTTC
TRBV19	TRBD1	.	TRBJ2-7	CASSTWTGLEQYF	TGTGCCAGTAGTACATGGACAGGGCTCGAGCAGTACTTC
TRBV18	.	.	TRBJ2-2	CASSPRGDSTGELFF	TGTGCCAGCTCACCACGGGGAGACTCTACCGGGGAGCTGTTTTTT
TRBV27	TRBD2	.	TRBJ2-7	CASRDSSGGRTYEQYF	TGTGCCAGCAGAGATAGTAGCGGGGGCCGAACCTACGAGCAGTACTTC
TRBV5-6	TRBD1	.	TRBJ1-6	CASSLQGARDNSPLHF	TGTGCCAGCAGCTTGCAGGGGGCGCGTGATAATTCACCCCTCCACTTT
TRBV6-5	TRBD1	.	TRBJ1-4	CASSHGQGQEKLFF	TGTGCCAGCAGCCATGGACAGGGACAGGAAAAACTGTTTTTT